Described below is a single TCR beta chain sequence and its context. Only CD45RO-negative cells positively selected for CCR7 counted as naive CD8 cells, so terminally differentiated effector memory CD45RA+ cells were excluded. Replicate PCRs from sorted subsets contained approximately 200 ng DNA, which is 29,000 or so T cell genomes. Per the original methods: ImmunoSEQ supplied junction-only sequences lacking quality scores, so filtering was different. Profiling relied on immunoSEQ multiplex PCR, and the TCRdb table lists in-frame clones only, not all of them. Clonal size and the V and J genes are those of that table, whereas D and trimming came from the DNA. Of around 1,900,000 clones in the sample, about 94% were seen once. The source of the sample is a study of shared clonotypes between healthy human individuals. At the level of the study: The plates for each donor numbered three CD4 naive, three CD4 memory, two CD8 naive and one CD8 memory.

The TCR originated in a man younger than 30 in good health. Some clones in this sample may be carry-over from other donors' samples. The sample comprised naive CD8+ T cells from PBMCs.

CDR3 coding DNA: TGTGCCAGCAGCTTAGTTTTTCTTAGGGCCCACAACACCGGGGAGCTGTTTTTT. Translation: CASSLVFLRAHNTGELFF. The chain recombines TRBV7-2 with TRBJ2-2; D unresolved. This CDR3 is 18 amino acids long. The V gene lost 1 base and the J gene lost 2 bases, with 17 bases spanning the gap. CDR1 and CDR2 (germline): SGHTA, FQGNSA.